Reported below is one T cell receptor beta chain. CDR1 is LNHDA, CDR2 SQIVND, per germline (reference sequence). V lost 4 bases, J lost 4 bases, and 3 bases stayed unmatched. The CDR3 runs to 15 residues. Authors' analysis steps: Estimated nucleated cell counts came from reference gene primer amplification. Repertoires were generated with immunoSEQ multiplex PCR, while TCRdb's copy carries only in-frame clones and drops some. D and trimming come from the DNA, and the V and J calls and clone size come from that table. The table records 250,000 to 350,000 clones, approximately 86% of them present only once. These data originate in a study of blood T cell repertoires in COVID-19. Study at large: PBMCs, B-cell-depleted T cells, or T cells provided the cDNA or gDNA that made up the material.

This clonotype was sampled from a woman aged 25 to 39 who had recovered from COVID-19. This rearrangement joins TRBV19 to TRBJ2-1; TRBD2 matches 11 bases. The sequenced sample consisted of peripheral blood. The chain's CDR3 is CASSKSSGGYNEQFF. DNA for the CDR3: TGTGCCAGTAGTAAGTCTAGCGGGGGGTACAATGAGCAGTTCTTC.